This TCR beta chain originates from a study of early T cells in non-severe SARS-CoV-2 infection. Study-level background: Whole-blood bulk RNA, unsorted, was sequenced, and chains were unpaired.

Ten or more counts support this clonotype. Its antigen is unknown. V lost 2 bases and J lost 6; bases outside the gene matches: 3. This CDR3 spans 14 amino acids. CDR1 SGHTA and CDR2 FQGNSA come from the germline V gene. Each cDNA molecule carried a unique molecular identifier. TCRdb itself ran the 5' RACE reads through MiXCR, one entry per CDR3 protein. The data show approximately 45,000 distinct CDR3 sequences, roughly 11% seen once. General observations from the study: Sequences matched to VDJdb favored anti-spike CD8 responses, while private and CD4 specificities were missed.

The sample taken for sequencing was whole blood. The chain uses TRBV7-2 and TRBJ2-1; 8 bases fit TRBD2. The receptor was derived from an adult who was a healthcare worker with PCR-confirmed SARS-CoV-2 infection or an uninfected control (not recorded which). CDR3 DNA sequence: TGTGCCAGCAGCTTAACCCGGGGGGGCAATGAGCAGTTCTTC. This sequence encodes CASSLTRGGNEQFF.